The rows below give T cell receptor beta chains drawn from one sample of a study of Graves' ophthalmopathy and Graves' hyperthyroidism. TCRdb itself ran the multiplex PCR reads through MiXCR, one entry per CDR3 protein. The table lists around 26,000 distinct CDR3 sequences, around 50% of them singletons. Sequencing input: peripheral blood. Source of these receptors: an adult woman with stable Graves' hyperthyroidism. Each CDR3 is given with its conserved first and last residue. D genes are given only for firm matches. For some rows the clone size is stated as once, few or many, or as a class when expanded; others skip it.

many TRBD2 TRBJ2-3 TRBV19 CASSSLAGGSDTQYF TGTGCCAGTAGTAGCCTAGCGGGGGGTTCAGATACGCAGTATTTT
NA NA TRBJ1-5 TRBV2 CASSEALFGRASNQPQHF TGTGCCAGCAGTGAAGCGCTTTTTGGCAGAGCTAGCAATCAGCCCCAGCATTTT
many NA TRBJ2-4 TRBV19 CASSTTENIQYF TGTGCCAGTAGTACGACAGAAAACATTCAGTACTTC
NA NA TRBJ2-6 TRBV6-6 CASNRGANVLTF TGTGCCAGCAACCGCGGGGCCAACGTCCTGACTTTC
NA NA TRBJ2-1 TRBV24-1 CVTSDLWGNEQFF TGTGTCACCAGTGATTTATGGGGCAATGAGCAGTTCTTC
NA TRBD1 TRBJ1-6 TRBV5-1 CASSRGQGRSYNSPLHF TGCGCCAGCAGCCGAGGACAGGGTCGGTCCTATAATTCACCCCTCCACTTT
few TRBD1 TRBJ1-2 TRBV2 CASSDGQGYGYTF TGTGCCAGCAGCGATGGACAGGGCTATGGCTACACCTTC
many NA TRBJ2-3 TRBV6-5 CASSPSGTRGPDTQYF TGTGCCAGCAGCCCGTCCGGGACTAGGGGGCCAGATACGCAGTATTTT
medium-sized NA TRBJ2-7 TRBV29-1 CSVVWTSSSYEQYF TGCAGCGTTGTTTGGACGTCGAGCTCCTACGAGCAGTACTTC
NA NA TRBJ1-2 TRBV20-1 CSARGTPLNYGYTF TGCAGTGCTAGGGGGACACCACTAAACTATGGCTACACCTTC
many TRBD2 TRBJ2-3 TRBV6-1 CASSQSGEIADTQYF TGTGCCAGCAGCCAAAGCGGGGAAATCGCAGATACGCAGTATTTT
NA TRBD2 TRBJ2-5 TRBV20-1 CSARDAGVSQYF TGCAGTGCTAGAGATGCGGGAGTGTCCCAGTACTTC
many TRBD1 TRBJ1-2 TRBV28 CASSSGQVYGYTF TGTGCCAGCAGTTCCGGACAGGTTTATGGCTACACCTTC
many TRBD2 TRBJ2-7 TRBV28 CAMTSGRGEQYF TGTGCCATGACTAGCGGGAGAGGAGAGCAGTACTTC
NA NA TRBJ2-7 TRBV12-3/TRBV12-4 CARKPGTYEQYF TGTGCCAGGAAACCAGGGACCTACGAGCAGTACTTC
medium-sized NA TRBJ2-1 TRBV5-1 CASSLYSYNEQFF TGCGCCAGCAGCTTGTACAGCTACAATGAGCAGTTCTTC
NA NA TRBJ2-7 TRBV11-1 CASSSNPNEQCF TGTGCCAGCAGCTCTAATCCGAACGAGCAGTGCTTC
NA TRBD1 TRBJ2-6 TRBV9 CASSVRAGTGANVLTF TGTGCCAGCAGCGTAAGGGCGGGGACAGGAGCCAACGTCCTGACTTTC
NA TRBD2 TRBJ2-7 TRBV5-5 CASSLGTSGSYEQYF TGTGCCAGCAGCCTGGGGACTAGCGGGAGCTACGAGCAGTACTTC
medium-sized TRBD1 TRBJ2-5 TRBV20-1 CSAPDPSRQGKTQYF TGCAGTGCACCTGACCCCTCTCGACAGGGAAAGACCCAGTACTTC
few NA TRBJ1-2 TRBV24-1 CATSDGGSGFGSYGYTF TGTGCCACCAGTGATGGGGGTTCAGGCTTTGGGTCCTATGGCTACACCTTC
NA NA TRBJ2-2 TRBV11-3 CASSPGGQTNTGELFF TGTGCCAGCAGCCCAGGAGGGCAAACGAACACCGGGGAGCTGTTTTTT
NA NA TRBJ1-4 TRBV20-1 CNAGEGDRQQLFF TGCAATGCTGGGGAGGGGGATCGACAGCAGCTGTTTTTT
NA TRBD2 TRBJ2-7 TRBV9 CASSVHRTWRTSGRSGEQYF TGTGCCAGCAGCGTCCATCGGACCTGGCGGACTAGCGGGAGATCGGGGGAGCAGTACTTC
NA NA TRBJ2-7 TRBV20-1 CSASRGRAYEQYF TGCAGTGCTAGCAGGGGGAGGGCCTACGAGCAGTACTTC
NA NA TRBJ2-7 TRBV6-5 CASSYKISATHSYEQYF TGTGCCAGCAGTTACAAAATATCAGCCACCCACTCCTACGAGCAGTACTTC
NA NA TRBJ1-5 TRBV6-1 CASSDGPGGMSHEHF TGTGCCAGCAGTGACGGCCCGGGGGGGATGAGCCACGAGCATTTT
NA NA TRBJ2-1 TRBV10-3 CAISESARDNNNEQFF TGTGCCATCAGTGAGTCCGCGCGGGATAATAACAATGAGCAGTTCTTC
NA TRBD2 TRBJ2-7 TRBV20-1 CSATGTSGRTYEQYF TGCAGTGCGACCGGGACTAGCGGGAGGACCTACGAGCAGTACTTC
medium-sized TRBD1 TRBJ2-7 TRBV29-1 CSVEDGDSHYEQYF TGCAGCGTTGAAGACGGGGACAGTCACTACGAGCAGTACTTC
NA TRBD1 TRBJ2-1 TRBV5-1 CASTWEGTGVTNEQFF TGCGCCAGCACCTGGGAGGGGACAGGGGTTACAAATGAGCAGTTCTTC
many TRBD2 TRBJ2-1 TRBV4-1 CASSHSGSSYNEQFF TGCGCCAGCAGCCACAGCGGGAGTTCCTACAATGAGCAGTTCTTC
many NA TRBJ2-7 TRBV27 CASSFGQSYEQYF TGTGCCAGCAGTTTTGGGCAGTCCTACGAGCAGTACTTC
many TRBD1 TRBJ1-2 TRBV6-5 CASSYGTGGNYGYTF TGTGCCAGCAGTTACGGGACAGGGGGCAACTATGGCTACACCTTC
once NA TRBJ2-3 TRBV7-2 CASSLGLTQSTDTQYF TGTGCCAGCAGCTTGGGGCTAACCCAAAGCACAGATACGCAGTATTTT
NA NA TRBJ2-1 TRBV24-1 CATSQGNEQFF TGTGCCACCAGTCAGGGCAATGAGCAGTTCTTC
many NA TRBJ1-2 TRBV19 CASSAGKGPYGYTF TGTGCCAGTAGTGCAGGGAAAGGCCCCTATGGCTACACCTTC
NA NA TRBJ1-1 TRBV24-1 CATSPSGGTEAFF TGTGCCACCAGTCCATCGGGGGGGACTGAAGCTTTCTTT
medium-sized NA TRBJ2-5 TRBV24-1 CATSDYQGSETQYF TGTGCCACCAGTGATTATCAGGGTTCGGAGACCCAGTACTTC
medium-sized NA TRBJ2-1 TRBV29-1 CSVDEYNEQFF TGCAGCGTTGATGAGTACAATGAGCAGTTCTTC
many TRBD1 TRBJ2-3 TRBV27 CASSLGQDSGDTQYF TGTGCCAGCAGTCTGGGACAGGACAGTGGGGATACGCAGTATTTT
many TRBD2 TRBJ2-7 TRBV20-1 CSASPRVGSGGFYEQYF TGCAGTGCTAGCCCGCGGGTGGGGAGCGGGGGGTTCTACGAGCAGTACTTC
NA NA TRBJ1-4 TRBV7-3 CASSLNIGTTFNEKLFF TGTGCCAGCAGCTTAAACATAGGGACTACCTTCAATGAAAAACTGTTTTTT
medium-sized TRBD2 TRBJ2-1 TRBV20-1 CSASKLAGNNEQFF TGCAGTGCCTCTAAACTAGCGGGAAACAATGAGCAGTTCTTC
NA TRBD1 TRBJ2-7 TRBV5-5 CASSLTSGTGASEQYF TGTGCCAGCAGCTTGACCTCCGGGACAGGAGCCTCCGAGCAGTACTTC
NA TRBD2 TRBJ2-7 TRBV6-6 CASSQILAGPDNEQYF TGTGCCAGCAGTCAGATTCTAGCGGGGCCAGACAATGAGCAGTACTTC
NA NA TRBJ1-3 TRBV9 CASSAPGTTGNTIYF TGTGCCAGCAGCGCCCCCGGTACCACTGGAAACACCATATATTTT
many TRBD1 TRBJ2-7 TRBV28 CASRGSGTGAYEQYF TGTGCCAGCAGAGGCTCCGGGACAGGGGCCTACGAGCAGTACTTC
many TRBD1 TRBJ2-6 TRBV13 CASPLWTGSGANVLTF TGTGCCAGCCCCCTCTGGACAGGGTCAGGGGCCAACGTCCTGACTTTC
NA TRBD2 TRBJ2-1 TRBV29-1 CSVEPAGTVSEQFF TGCAGCGTTGAACCAGCGGGAACGGTTAGTGAGCAGTTCTTC